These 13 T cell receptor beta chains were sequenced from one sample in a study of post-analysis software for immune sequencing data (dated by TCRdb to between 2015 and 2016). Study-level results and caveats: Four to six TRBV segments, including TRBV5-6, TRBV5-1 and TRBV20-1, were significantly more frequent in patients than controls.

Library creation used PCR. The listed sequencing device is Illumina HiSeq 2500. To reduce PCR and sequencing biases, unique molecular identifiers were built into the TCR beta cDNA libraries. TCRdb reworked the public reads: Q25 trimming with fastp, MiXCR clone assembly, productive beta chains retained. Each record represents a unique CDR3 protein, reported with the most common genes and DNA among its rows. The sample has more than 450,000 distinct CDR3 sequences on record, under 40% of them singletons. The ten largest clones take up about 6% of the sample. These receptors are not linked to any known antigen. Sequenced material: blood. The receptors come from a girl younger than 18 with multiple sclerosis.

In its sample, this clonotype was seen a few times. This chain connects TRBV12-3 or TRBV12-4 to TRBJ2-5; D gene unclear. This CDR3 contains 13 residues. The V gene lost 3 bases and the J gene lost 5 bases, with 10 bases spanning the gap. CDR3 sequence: CASSLGRLETQYF. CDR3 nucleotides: TGTGCCAGCAGTTTGGGCAGATTGGAGACCCAGTACTTC.

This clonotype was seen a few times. The CDR3: CASRRGAHQETQYF. The CDR3 DNA is TGTGCCAGTCGCCGCGGGGCCCACCAAGAGACCCAGTACTTC. This chain uses TRBV12-3 or TRBV12-4 with TRBJ2-5; tentatively, D is TRBD2 (6 bases). The CDR3 is 14 residues long. The V end was cut by 9 bases, the J end by 0 bases, with 14 bases between.

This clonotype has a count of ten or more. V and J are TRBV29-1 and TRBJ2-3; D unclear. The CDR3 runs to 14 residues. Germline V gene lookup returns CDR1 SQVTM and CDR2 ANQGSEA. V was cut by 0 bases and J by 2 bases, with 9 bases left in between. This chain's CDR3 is CSVEDPTVTDTQYF. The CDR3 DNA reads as TGCAGCGTTGAAGACCCCACAGTCACAGATACGCAGTATTTT.

The CDR3 region has the DNA TGTGCCAGCAGCTTGATCGGCGGGGAAGCTTTCTTT. Protein product: CASSLIGGEAFF. The chain combines TRBV5-6 with TRBJ1-1; D unclear. Germline lookup yields CDR1 SGHDT and CDR2 YYEEEE. The V end was cut by 1 base, the J end by 8 bases, with 9 bases between. The CDR3 runs to 12 residues.

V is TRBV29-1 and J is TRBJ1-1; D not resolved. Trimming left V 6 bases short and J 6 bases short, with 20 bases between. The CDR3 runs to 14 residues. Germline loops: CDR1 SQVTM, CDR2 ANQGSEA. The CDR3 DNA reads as TGCAGCGTCGTCACGGGATCCACGGGCGCTGAAGCTTTCTTT. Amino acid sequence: CSVVTGSTGAEAFF. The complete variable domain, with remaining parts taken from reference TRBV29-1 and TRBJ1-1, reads SAVISQKPSRDICQRGTSLTIQCQVDSQVTMMFWYRQQPGQSLTLIATANQGSEATYESGFVIDKFPISRPNLTFSTLTVSNMSPEDSSIYLCSVVTGSTGAEAFFGQGTRLTVV.

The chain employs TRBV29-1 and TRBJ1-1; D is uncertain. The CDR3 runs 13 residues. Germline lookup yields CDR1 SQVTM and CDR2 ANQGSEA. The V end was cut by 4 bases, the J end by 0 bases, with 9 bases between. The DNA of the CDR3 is TGCAGCGTTGTAAGGTTACTGAACACTGAAGCTTTCTTT. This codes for CSVVRLLNTEAFF.

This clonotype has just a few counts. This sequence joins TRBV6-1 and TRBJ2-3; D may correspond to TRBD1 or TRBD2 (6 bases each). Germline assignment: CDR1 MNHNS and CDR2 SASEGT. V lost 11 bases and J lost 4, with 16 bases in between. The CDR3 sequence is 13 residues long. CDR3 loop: CALLAWGPDTQYF. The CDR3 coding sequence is TGTGCCTTGCTAGCGTGGGGGCCAGATACGCAGTATTTT.

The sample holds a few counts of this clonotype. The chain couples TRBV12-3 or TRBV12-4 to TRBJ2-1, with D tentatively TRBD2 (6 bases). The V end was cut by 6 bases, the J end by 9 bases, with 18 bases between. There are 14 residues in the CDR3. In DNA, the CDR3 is TGTGCCAGCAGCCCGGAGGGGAGAAGTAGTGAGCAGTTCTTC. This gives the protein CASSPEGRSSEQFF.

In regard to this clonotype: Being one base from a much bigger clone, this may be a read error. CDR3: CASSPGLVADTQYF. The CDR3 nucleotides read TGCGCCAGCAGCCCGGGACTAGTGGCTGATACGCAGTATTTT. The chain uses TRBV5-1 and TRBJ2-3; TRBD2 matches at 8 bases. The CDR3 covers 14 residues. Germline V CDR1 and CDR2: SGHRS, YFSETQ. The V and J ends lost 4 bases and 6 bases, in that order; junction bases with no gene match: 7.

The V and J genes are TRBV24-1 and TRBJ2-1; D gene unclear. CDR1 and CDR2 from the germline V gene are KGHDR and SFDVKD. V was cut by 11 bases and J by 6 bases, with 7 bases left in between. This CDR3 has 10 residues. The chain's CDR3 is CANTSNEQFF. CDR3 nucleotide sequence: TGTGCCAACACGTCCAATGAGCAGTTCTTC.

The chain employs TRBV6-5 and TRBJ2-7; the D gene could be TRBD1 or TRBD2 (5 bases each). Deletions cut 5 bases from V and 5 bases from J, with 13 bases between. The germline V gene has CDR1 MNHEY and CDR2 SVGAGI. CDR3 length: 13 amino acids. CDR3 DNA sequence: TGTGCCAGCAGTCAGGGACCTAGGAACGAGCAGTACTTC. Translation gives CASSQGPRNEQYF.

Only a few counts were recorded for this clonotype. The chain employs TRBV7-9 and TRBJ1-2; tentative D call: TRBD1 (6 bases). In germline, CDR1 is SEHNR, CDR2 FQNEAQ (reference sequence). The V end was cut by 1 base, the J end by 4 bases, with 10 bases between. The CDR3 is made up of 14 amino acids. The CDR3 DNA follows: TGTGCCAGCAGCTTAGGACAGGCAGTCTATGGCTACACCTTC. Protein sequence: CASSLGQAVYGYTF. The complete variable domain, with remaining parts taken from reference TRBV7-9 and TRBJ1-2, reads DTGVSQNPRHKITKRGQNVTFRCDPISEHNRLYWYRQTLGQGPEFLTYFQNEAQLEKSRLLSDRFSAERPKGSFSTLEIQRTEQGDSAMYLCASSLGQAVYGYTFGSGTRLTVV.

The CDR3 DNA is TGTGCCACCAGTGATTTGCGACGGGGTGGACAAGAGACCCAGTACTTC. It encodes CATSDLRRGGQETQYF. This chain joins TRBV24-1 and TRBJ2-5; a possible D gene is TRBD2 (5 bases). Trimming took off 0 bases at V and 2 bases at J, with 12 bases between the two ends. Germline V gene sequence: CDR1 KGHDR, CDR2 SFDVKD. The CDR3 runs 16 residues.